This T cell receptor (beta chain) originates from a study of OX40 agonist ivuxolimab in advanced cancers. Overall study context: The drug used for patients, ivuxolimab, was an agonistic anti-OX40 (CD134) antibody. Two cutaneous melanoma patients and one hepatocellular carcinoma patient, three in all, had partial responses. Points from the study as a whole: More expanded clones were seen, on average, in CD8+ T cells than in CD4+. With doses of 0.1 to 3.0 mg/kg, CD4+ and CD8+ blood T cells had undergone clonal expansion by week 6.

This CDR3 region has 15 residues. V lost 6 bases, J lost 7 bases, and 22 bases lay in between. From germline, CDR1 is SEHNR and CDR2 FQNEAQ (reference sequence). About this clone: Its antigen is not identified.

The data were produced by immunoSEQ multiplex PCR, yet TCRdb's version contains in-frame clones alone and is incomplete. The data show fewer than 45,000 clones, with 70% to 90% seen just once and about 12% held by the top ten. The source of this sequence is an adult with an advanced solid tumor such as melanoma, head and neck, liver or kidney cancer. The V call is TRBV7-9, the J call TRBJ2-7; a weak D match, TRBD2 (6 bases). This specimen consisted of CD4+ or CD8+ T cells sorted from blood, obtained in a trial of the OX40 agonist ivuxolimab. CDR3 nucleotide sequence: TGTGCCAGCAGTCAGGAGGGCCAATCCTATTGGGAGCAGTACTTC. Encoded protein: CASSQEGQSYWEQYF. The full variable domain, its missing parts supplied by reference TRBV7-9 and TRBJ2-7, is DTGVSQNPRHKITKRGQNVTFRCDPISEHNRLYWYRQTLGQGPEFLTYFQNEAQLEKSRLLSDRFSAERPKGSFSTLEIQRTEQGDSAMYLCASSQEGQSYWEQYFGPGTRLTVT.